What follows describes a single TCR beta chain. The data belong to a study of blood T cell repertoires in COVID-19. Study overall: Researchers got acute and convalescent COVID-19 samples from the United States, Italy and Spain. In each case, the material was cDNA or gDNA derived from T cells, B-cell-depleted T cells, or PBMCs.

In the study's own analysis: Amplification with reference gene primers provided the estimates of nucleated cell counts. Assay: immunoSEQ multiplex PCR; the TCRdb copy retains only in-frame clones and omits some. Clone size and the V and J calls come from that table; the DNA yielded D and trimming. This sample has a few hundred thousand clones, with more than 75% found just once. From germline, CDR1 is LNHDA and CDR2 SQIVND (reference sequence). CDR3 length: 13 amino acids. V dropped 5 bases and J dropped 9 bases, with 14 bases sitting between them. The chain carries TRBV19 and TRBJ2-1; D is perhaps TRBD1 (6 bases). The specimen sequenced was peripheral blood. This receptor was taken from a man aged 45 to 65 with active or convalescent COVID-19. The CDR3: CASSLNRVGEQFF. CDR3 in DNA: TGTGCCAGTAGTCTCAACAGGGTCGGTGAGCAGTTCTTC.